Listed below are T cell receptor beta chains from one sample, sequenced in a study of T cell repertoires in cytomegalovirus infection. No antigen has been identified for these receptors. TCRdb independently ran MiXCR on the reads; one entry per CDR3 protein. The sample shows some 940,000 distinct CDR3 sequences, approximately 31% of them seen only once. The source material was cultured CD8+ T cells from PBMCs, sampled from culture after CMV antigen stimulation. These receptors all stem from a human donor in good health (CMV status not recorded). Some clones in this sample may be carry-over from other donors' samples. Each CDR3 is given with its conserved first and last residue. A D gene is named only where the DNA matches it firmly. Clone size is not always given. Where it is, it says once, few, many or a class for expanded clones.

j_call	clone_size	d_call	v_call	cdr3_nt	cdr3_aa
TRBJ2-3	many	-	TRBV5-1	TGCGCCAGCAGCTTGGAGTCCGGAGCGCAGTATTTT	CASSLESGAQYF
TRBJ1-2	-	-	TRBV12-3/TRBV12-4	TGTGCCAGCAGTTTCGGACTCCCGCGATCGGGCTACACCTTC	CASSFGLPRSGYTF
TRBJ2-6	-	-	TRBV12-3/TRBV12-4	TGTGCCACCCTAGACTCTGGGGCCAACGTCCTGACTTTC	CATLDSGANVLTF
TRBJ2-1	few	TRBD2	TRBV7-2	TGTGCCAGCAGCCCCTCCGGGACTAGGCCCTACAATGAGCAGTTCTTC	CASSPSGTRPYNEQFF
TRBJ1-5	few	TRBD1	TRBV24-1	TGTGCCACCAGTGGGACAGGGGAAGGGAGCAATCAGCCCCAGCATTTT	CATSGTGEGSNQPQHF
TRBJ2-1	few	-	TRBV6-1	TGTGCCAGCACCCCTTGGGAGGGGGGAGGTAATGAGCAGTTCTTC	CASTPWEGGGNEQFF
TRBJ1-2	-	-	TRBV2	TGTGCCAGCAGTGAAATGAGGGACGCCCTAAACTATGGCTACACCTTC	CASSEMRDALNYGYTF
TRBJ2-1	few	TRBD2	TRBV4-1	TGCGCCAGCAGCCATCCCCAGAAGGCCCTAGCGGGGATCAATGAGCAGTTCTTC	CASSHPQKALAGINEQFF
TRBJ2-1	few	TRBD2	TRBV24-1	TGTGCCACCAGTGATTCTGCGGGGGGGCTTTACAATGAGCAGTTCTTC	CATSDSAGGLYNEQFF
TRBJ1-2	once	-	TRBV7-3	TGTGCCAGCAGCTTACAGGGGATGGGCTATGGCTACACCTTC	CASSLQGMGYGYTF
TRBJ1-2	many	-	TRBV6-5	TGTGCCAGCAGTAACAGGAGGGGCGGCTACACCTTC	CASSNRRGGYTF
TRBJ2-3	few	TRBD2	TRBV12-3/TRBV12-4	TGTGCCAGCAACTTATCGGGGGGGCCAATTAGGTCAGATACGCAGTATTTT	CASNLSGGPIRSDTQYF
TRBJ2-1	-	TRBD2	TRBV7-9	TGTGCCAGCAGCTTTAGCGGGGGGGCCTGGTTGGATGAGCAGTTCTTC	CASSFSGGAWLDEQFF
TRBJ2-1	few	-	TRBV27	TGTGCCAGCAGTACCTACGACAGGACCCTTCATGGGAAGAGTGGCAATGAGCAGTTCTTC	CASSTYDRTLHGKSGNEQFF
TRBJ1-3	few	-	TRBV6-1	TGTGCCAGCAGTCCCGAGGGACAAAGCTCTGGAAACACCATATATTTT	CASSPEGQSSGNTIYF
TRBJ1-1	-	-	TRBV7-6	TGTGCCAGCAGCCACCCCACAGGGATAGATTCTGAAGCTTTCTTT	CASSHPTGIDSEAFF
TRBJ1-6	-	-	TRBV20-1	TGCAGTGCTCTGAGGGGGGCAGAAGTTTATTCACCCCTCCACTTT	CSALRGAEVYSPLHF
TRBJ1-4	many	-	TRBV6-5	TGTGCCAGCAGTTATTTCTCCGGAAGGGGAAGAGAAAAACTGTTTTTT	CASSYFSGRGREKLFF
TRBJ1-5	few	-	TRBV4-1	TGCGCCAGCAGCCAAGAGTTCGGGGGGGGCAATCAGCCCCAGCATTTT	CASSQEFGGGNQPQHF
TRBJ1-1	-	TRBD1	TRBV29-1	TGCAGCGTCCCCGGGACAGGGGGTTTGAACACTGAAGCTTTCTTT	CSVPGTGGLNTEAFF
TRBJ1-5	many	-	TRBV7-2	TGTGCCAGCAGCTTGGGGATGGCGGGCAATCAGCCCCAGCATTTT	CASSLGMAGNQPQHF
TRBJ2-2	once	-	TRBV27	TGTGCCAGCAAGGACAGCACCGGGGAGCTGTTTTTT	CASKDSTGELFF